The 20 T cell receptor beta chains in this list originate from one sample, sequenced in a study of blood T cell repertoires in COVID-19. Clones were sequenced by immunoSEQ multiplex PCR, and TCRdb holds only the in-frame ones, with some missing. The table lists more than 110,000 clones, approximately 83% of them singletons. Sequencing was done on a sample of peripheral blood. Every receptor here comes from a woman aged 55 to 70 with acute or convalescent COVID-19.

The chain couples TRBV7-3 to TRBJ2-5; TRBD2 might be the D (6 bases). The CDR3 loop spans 14 amino acids. Trimming left V 2 bases short and J 4 bases short, with 11 bases between. Germline V gene sequence: CDR1 SGHTA, CDR2 FQGTGA. The CDR3 region is CASSLFGLTETQYF. The CDR3 coding sequence is TGTGCCAGCAGCTTATTCGGACTAACAGAGACCCAGTACTTC.

The rearrangement uses TRBV19 and TRBJ2-7, with 9 bases matching TRBD1. The CDR3 is made up of 14 amino acids. The V gene's germline CDR1 is LNHDA and CDR2 SQIVND (reference sequence). J lost 0 bases, V lost 6 bases, and 3 bases had no gene match. The CDR3 DNA sequence: TGTGCCAGTAGGTGGGACAGGGCCTCCTACGAGCAGTACTTC. Translation gives CASRWDRASYEQYF.

The rearrangement joins TRBV15 to TRBJ2-1, with TRBD2 matching over 8 bases. This CDR3 region has 15 residues. V gave up 1 base and J gave up 6 bases; unmatched junction bases: 5. Germline CDR1 LNHNV, CDR2 YYDKDF (reference sequence). In nucleotides, the CDR3 is TGTGCCACCAGCAGAGGTGGACTAGCCGGCAATGAGCAGTTCTTC. Residues: CATSRGGLAGNEQFF.

The gene calls are TRBV9 and TRBJ2-5, with a weak D call TRBD2 (5 bases). The germline CDR1 and CDR2 sequences are SGDLS and YYNGEE. Trimming shortened V by 4 bases and J by 3 bases, and 10 bases separated the two germline ends. The CDR3 has 13 amino acids. CDR3 DNA sequence: TGTGCCAGCAGCACGGACGGGAAAGAGACCCAGTACTTC. Encoded protein: CASSTDGKETQYF.

The chain uses TRBV27 and TRBJ2-3; D gene unclear. Trimming shortened V by 6 bases and J by 2 bases, and 18 bases separated the two germline ends. The length of the CDR3 is 16 residues. In germline, CDR1 is MNHEY, CDR2 SMNVEV (reference sequence). Here the CDR3 reads CASSTKAGSFTDTQYF. CDR3 bases: TGTGCCAGCAGCACAAAAGCCGGGTCTTTCACAGATACGCAGTATTTT.

This clone showed up just a few times. The chain has TRBV15 and TRBJ2-2; 7 bases map to TRBD1. V lost 4 bases to trimming and J lost 1 base; unmatched junction nucleotides: 6. Germline V gene sequence: CDR1 LNHNV, CDR2 YYDKDF (reference sequence). This CDR3 is built from 16 residues. The CDR3 bases are TGTGCCACCAGCAACCCTCGGACAGGGAACACCGGGGAGCTGTTTTTT. As protein: CATSNPRTGNTGELFF.

CDR3 nucleotide sequence: TGTGCCAGCAGCCAATTTGAGAGCACTGAAGCTTTCTTT. It translates to CASSQFESTEAFF. This chain uses TRBV3-1 (or the pseudogene TRBV3-2) with TRBJ1-1; D not resolved. V was clipped by 2 bases and J by 4 bases, with 8 bases between them. From germline, CDR1 is LGHDT and CDR2 YNNKEL (reference sequence). The CDR3 extends over 13 amino acids.

CDR3 residues: CASSPRQGPYEQYF. The CDR3, as DNA: TGTGCCAGCAGTCCCCGACAGGGACCCTACGAGCAGTACTTC. The chain employs TRBV6-5 and TRBJ2-7; 7 bases are a match to TRBD1. Per germline, CDR1 MNHEY and CDR2 SVGAGI. This CDR3 is 14 amino acids long. V was clipped by 5 bases and J by 2 bases; unmatched bases: 6.

The J gene is TRBJ2-2, the V gene TRBV10-1; 7 nucleotides agree with TRBD1. V gave up 4 bases and J gave up 7 bases; unmatched junction bases: 6. Germline CDR1 is WNHNN and CDR2 is SYGVQD (reference sequence). The CDR3 loop spans 14 amino acids. CDR3 in amino acids: CASSGGTVGGELFF. The DNA for the CDR3 is TGCGCCAGCAGTGGGGGGACAGTTGGCGGGGAGCTGTTTTTT.

The rearrangement links TRBV4-1 to TRBJ1-2, with TRBD1 as a possible D gene (5 bases). CDR1 is MGHRA, CDR2 YSYEKL, per germline. The CDR3 has 15 amino acids. Trimming removed 5 bases at V and 1 base at J, with 14 bases between. In DNA, the CDR3 is TGCGCCAGCAGCTCACAGCTAGGGGTTAACTATGGCTACACCTTC. It encodes CASSSQLGVNYGYTF.

This chain links TRBV16 with TRBJ2-4; D uncertain. V was cut by 3 bases and J by 2 bases, with 11 bases left in between. The CDR3 extends over 15 amino acids. The germline V gene has CDR1 KGHSY and CDR2 FQNENV. The DNA of the CDR3 is TGTGCCAGCAGCCAGGCCCGCGGTTCCAAAAACATTCAGTACTTC. This gives the protein CASSQARGSKNIQYF.

The chain joins TRBV19 to TRBJ2-7; 9 bases fit TRBD1. This CDR3 is 15 amino acids long. The germline V gene encodes CDR1 LNHDA and CDR2 SQIVND (reference sequence). V trimming: 1 base; J trimming: 3 bases; junction bases outside the gene matches: 4. The CDR3 DNA follows: TGTGCCAGTAGTATAGGGGGACAGGGCGGCTACGAGCAGTACTTC. Translating gives CASSIGGQGGYEQYF.

This clone has a handful of counts. The rearrangement joins TRBV5-1 to TRBJ2-6; 8 nucleotides align to TRBD1. The germline V gene has CDR1 SGHRS and CDR2 YFSETQ. After removal of 4 bases from V and 4 bases from J, the junction contained 7 bases not matched to a gene. The CDR3 covers 16 residues. The CDR3 sequence is CASSLTGGHGANVLTF. CDR3 in DNA: TGCGCCAGCAGCCTAACAGGGGGACACGGGGCCAACGTCCTGACTTTC.

The chain joins TRBV14 to TRBJ2-5; D unclear. Germline V gene sequence: CDR1 SGHDN, CDR2 FVKESK. This CDR3 contains 16 residues. Trimming pared 1 base from V and 0 bases from J, leaving 12 bases between. The CDR3 DNA reads as TGTGCCAGCAGCCAAGGAACGACGGAGTACCAAGAGACCCAGTACTTC. It specifies CASSQGTTEYQETQYF.

V usage is TRBV27 and J usage is TRBJ1-4; D possibly corresponds to TRBD1 (5 bases). V was cut by 5 bases and J by 7 bases, with 14 bases left in between. This CDR3 has 14 residues. Germline CDR1 MNHEY, CDR2 SMNVEV (reference sequence). In nucleotides, the CDR3 is TGTGCCAGCAGTAGAGGACAACGGGCTGAAAAACTGTTTTTT. Encoded protein: CASSRGQRAEKLFF.

The rearrangement joins TRBV5-4 to TRBJ2-5; D is perhaps TRBD2 (5 bases). Germline assignment: CDR1 SGHNT and CDR2 YYREEE (reference sequence). This CDR3 spans 12 amino acids. The germline V and J ends were trimmed by 5 bases and 6 bases, with 11 bases remaining between them. CDR3 residues: CASSPTGKTQYF. DNA of the CDR3: TGTGCCAGCAGTCCCACGGGGAAGACCCAGTACTTC.

The chain employs TRBV30 and TRBJ2-7; 7 bases map to TRBD1. This CDR3 contains 12 residues. Germline lookup yields CDR1 GTSNPN and CDR2 SVGIG (reference sequence). CDR3 loop: CATGTETYEQYF. The CDR3, as DNA: TGTGCAACCGGGACAGAGACCTACGAGCAGTACTTC.

V is TRBV9 and J is TRBJ2-2; 14 bases match TRBD2. The junction had 9 bases not matched to a gene; V was cut back by 1 base and J by 10 bases. The CDR3 is 17 residues long. The germline CDR1 and CDR2 sequences are SGDLS and YYNGEE. The CDR3 bases are TGTGCCAGCAGCGTAACAGGTCAGGGACTAGCGGGAGTGGAGCTGTTTTTT. Protein sequence: CASSVTGQGLAGVELFF. The complete variable domain, with remaining parts taken from reference TRBV9 and TRBJ2-2, reads DSGVTQTPKHLITATGQRVTLRCSPRSGDLSVYWYQQSLDQGLQFLIQYYNGEERAKGNILERFSAQQFPDLHSELNLSSLELGDSALYFCASSVTGQGLAGVELFFGEGSRLTVL.

The V gene is TRBV6-5, the J gene TRBJ1-1; D uncertain. Trimming cost V 0 bases and J 5 bases, with 7 bases left between them. There are 13 residues in the CDR3. Germline loops: CDR1 MNHEY, CDR2 SVGAGI. CDR3 amino acids: CASSYSAGTEAFF. The DNA for the CDR3 is TGTGCCAGCAGTTACTCTGCGGGGACTGAAGCTTTCTTT.

This chain uses TRBV2 with TRBJ1-6; D is perhaps TRBD1 (5 bases). Trimming took 3 bases from V and 7 from J, leaving 19 bases between them. This CDR3 region has 17 residues. Germline CDR1 and CDR2: SNHLY and FYNNEI. Here the CDR3 reads CASSDLTASDLNSPLHF. In nucleotides, the CDR3 is TGTGCCAGCAGTGACCTGACAGCTTCAGATTTGAATTCACCCCTCCACTTT.